The 30 T cell receptor beta chains presented below share a single source sample, sequenced in a study of T cell repertoires in cytomegalovirus infection. TCRdb re-called the reads with MiXCR, one entry per CDR3 protein. Among 170,000 or so distinct CDR3 sequences listed, about a sixth were seen once. Sequenced: CD8+ T cells from PBMCs. These receptors all come from a human donor in good health (CMV status not recorded). Some clones in this sample may be carry-over from other donors' samples.

This chain connects TRBV7-9 to TRBJ2-7; TRBD1 aligns across 7 bases. V gave up 3 bases and J gave up 0 bases; unmatched junction bases: 8. The CDR3 spans 16 residues. The germline gives CDR1 SEHNR, CDR2 FQNEAQ (reference sequence). In DNA, the CDR3 is TGTGCCAGCAGCTTTGGGGACAGCCCCGGCTCCTACGAGCAGTACTTC. As protein: CASSFGDSPGSYEQYF.

This clonotype has just a few counts. This chain connects TRBV15 to TRBJ2-7, with D unclear. V dropped 0 bases and J dropped 2 bases, with 5 bases sitting between them. The CDR3 length is 13 residues. Germline CDR1 LNHNV, CDR2 YYDKDF (reference sequence). Here the CDR3 DNA reads TGTGCCACCAGCAGAGATACGGCCTACGAGCAGTACTTC. Protein sequence: CATSRDTAYEQYF.

This chain uses TRBV7-8 with TRBJ2-5; D unresolved. Trimming shortened V by 1 base and J by 3 bases, and 3 bases separated the two germline ends. Germline CDR1 is SGHVS and CDR2 is FQNEAQ. The CDR3 has 12 residues. This CDR3 reads CASSLGEETQYF. Written as DNA, the CDR3 is TGTGCCAGCAGCTTAGGGGAAGAGACCCAGTACTTC.

Regarding this clonotype: Germline and junction disagree at one end, which may indicate a read error. The chain combines TRBV7-7 with TRBJ2-7, with 9 bases matching TRBD2. Germline V gene data show CDR1 as SSHAT and CDR2 as FNYEAQ (reference sequence). CDR3 size: 16 residues. Written as DNA, the CDR3 is TGTGCTAGCAGCCCTAGCCACGGGACTAGCATGTACGAGCAGTACTTC. Translated, it gives CASSPSHGTSMYEQYF. Combining the CDR3 with reference TRBV7-7 and TRBJ2-7 gives the whole variable domain GAGVSQSPRYKVTKRGQDVTLRCDPISSHATLYWYQQALGQGPEFLTYFNYEAQPDKSGLPSDRFSAERPEGSISTLTIQRTEQRDSAMYRCASSPSHGTSMYEQYFGPGTRLTVT.

This clonotype was counted between two and nine times. J is TRBJ1-2 and V is TRBV7-2; no definite D call. This CDR3 has 15 residues. Germline V gene data show CDR1 as SGHTA and CDR2 as FQGNSA. V was trimmed by 1 base and J by 0 bases, leaving 9 bases between them. The CDR3: CASSLVGSANYGYTF. The DNA of the CDR3 is TGTGCCAGCAGCTTAGTAGGTTCAGCTAACTATGGCTACACCTTC.

This clonotype was counted a few times. This chain links TRBV28 with TRBJ2-2; no clear D. The CDR3 sequence is 13 residues long. The V end lost 5 bases, the J end lost 4 bases, and 8 bases lay between the germline ends. CDR1 and CDR2 (germline): MDHEN, SYDVKM. The CDR3 DNA is TGTGCCAGCAGTCCCCGGGCCACCGGGGAGCTGTTTTTT. It translates to CASSPRATGELFF.

The genes are TRBV14 and TRBJ1-1, with D possibly being TRBD1 (5 bases). Trimming left V 3 bases short and J 7 bases short, with 12 bases between. Germline assignment: CDR1 SGHDN and CDR2 FVKESK. This CDR3 spans 13 amino acids. The CDR3 reads CASSHVGTFEAFF. CDR3 DNA: TGTGCCAGCAGCCACGTAGGGACCTTTGAAGCTTTCTTT.

This chain joins TRBV7-6 and TRBJ2-7, with 10 bases fitting TRBD1. V shed 5 bases and J 5 bases; nucleotides not matched to a gene: 3. The CDR3 totals 13 residues. The V gene's germline CDR1 is SGHVS and CDR2 FNYEAQ. In DNA form, the CDR3 reads TGTGCCAGCAGCCGGGACAGGGGCCACGAGCAGTACTTC. It yields the protein CASSRDRGHEQYF. Full variable domain (missing parts from reference TRBV7-6 and TRBJ2-7): GAGVSQSPRYKVTKRGQDVALRCDPISGHVSLYWYRQALGQGPEFLTYFNYEAQQDKSGLPNDRFSAERPEGSISTLTIQRTEQRDSAMYRCASSRDRGHEQYFGPGTRLTVT.

This clonotype showed up just a few times. This rearrangement joins TRBV20-1 to TRBJ2-1, with D possibly being TRBD1 (6 bases). The CDR3 is made up of 17 amino acids. V lost 3 bases to trimming and J lost 2 bases, with 20 bases between them. The germline V gene encodes CDR1 DFQATT and CDR2 SNEGSKA (reference sequence). The CDR3 here is CSASKPKGTPPYNEQFF. CDR3 coding DNA: TGCAGTGCTAGCAAGCCGAAAGGGACACCACCCTACAATGAGCAGTTCTTC.

The chain joins TRBV7-9 to TRBJ2-7, with unresolved D. The germline V and J ends were trimmed by 2 bases and 3 bases, with 11 bases remaining between them. Germline CDR1 reads SEHNR; CDR2 reads FQNEAQ (reference sequence). The CDR3 contains 14 residues. The CDR3 region has the DNA TGTGCCAGCAGCTTACCCGAAAAGGGCTACGAGCAGTACTTC. It is translated as CASSLPEKGYEQYF. Based on the CDR3 plus reference TRBV7-9 and TRBJ2-7, the full variable domain is DTGVSQNPRHKITKRGQNVTFRCDPISEHNRLYWYRQTLGQGPEFLTYFQNEAQLEKSRLLSDRFSAERPKGSFSTLEIQRTEQGDSAMYLCASSLPEKGYEQYFGPGTRLTVT.

CDR3 sequence (DNA): TGTGCCAGCAGCGATGGAGTGGGCGAGACCCAGTACTTC. It yields the protein CASSDGVGETQYF. This chain links TRBV9 with TRBJ2-5; D unclear. The germline V and J ends were trimmed by 3 bases and 5 bases, with 11 bases remaining between them. The CDR3 spans 13 residues. The germline V gene encodes CDR1 SGDLS and CDR2 YYNGEE.

The rearrangement uses TRBV27 and TRBJ2-3; 9 nucleotides match TRBD1. The germline V gene has CDR1 MNHEY and CDR2 SMNVEV (reference sequence). The CDR3 loop spans 15 amino acids. Unmatched junction bases numbered 6, after V lost 5 bases and J lost 3 bases. In nucleotides, the CDR3 is TGTGCCAGCAGTACCCGGACAGGGGTGACAGATACGCAGTATTTT. The encoded protein is CASSTRTGVTDTQYF.

The V gene is TRBV7-9, the J gene TRBJ2-2, with a tentative D call TRBD1 (6 bases). CDR1 SEHNR and CDR2 FQNEAQ come from the germline V gene (reference sequence). The V and J ends lost 5 bases and 0 bases respectively, with 16 bases between them. The CDR3 has 17 residues. The CDR3 DNA reads TGTGCCAGCAGCCCACAGGCAGGGGAGACGAACACCGGGGAGCTGTTTTTT. This gives the protein CASSPQAGETNTGELFF.

There are a few counts of this clonotype. The chain employs TRBV29-1 and TRBJ1-2, with 10 nucleotides matching TRBD1. Trimming cost V 0 bases and J 7 bases; bases outside gene matches: 23. The CDR3 is made up of 20 amino acids. Germline V gene sequence: CDR1 SQVTM, CDR2 ANQGSEA. CDR3 loop: CSVEDKVRDRGQFSMVGYTF. The CDR3 bases are TGCAGCGTTGAAGATAAGGTCCGGGACAGGGGCCAGTTTTCTATGGTTGGCTACACCTTC.

This clonotype has more than one count but fewer than ten. The chain is built from TRBV6-5 and TRBJ2-7; D uncertain. Germline-derived CDR1 and CDR2 are MNHEY and SVGAGI. This CDR3 is 15 amino acids long. Trimming pared 2 bases from V and 3 bases from J, leaving 14 bases between. CDR3 region: CASSYQPPGHYEQYF. In nucleotides, the CDR3 is TGTGCCAGCAGTTACCAACCACCAGGCCACTACGAGCAGTACTTC.

Remarks on this clonotype: A clone one base away is much larger, so this may be a read error. The rearrangement uses TRBV14 and TRBJ2-4, with D unclear. Germline V lookup: CDR1 SGHDN, CDR2 FVKESK. V was pared by 2 bases and J by 12 bases, with 14 bases between. The CDR3 consists of 13 residues. CDR3 sequence: CASSQSPGGSQYF. Written as DNA, the CDR3 is TGTGCCAGCAGCCAATCCCCTGGTGGCAGTCAGTACTTC.

This clonotype came up a few times. CDR3: CASSGRTGQNTEAFF. The CDR3 coding sequence is TGTGCCAGCAGTGGCCGGACAGGGCAGAACACTGAAGCTTTCTTT. J is TRBJ1-1 and V is TRBV28; TRBD1 matches 8 bases. V lost 5 bases and J lost 1; bases outside the gene matches: 6. The CDR3 contains 15 residues. Germline V lookup: CDR1 MDHEN, CDR2 SYDVKM.

The count of this clonotype is one. The chain uses TRBV29-1 and TRBJ1-1; no reliable D call. The germline gives CDR1 SQVTM, CDR2 ANQGSEA. The CDR3 loop spans 12 amino acids. V was trimmed by 2 bases and J by 2 bases, leaving 6 bases between them. The CDR3 is CSVEIDNTEAFF. CDR3 DNA: TGCAGCGTTGAAATAGATAACACTGAAGCTTTCTTT.

Only a few counts were recorded for this clonotype. V is TRBV7-2 and J is TRBJ1-6; 10 bases map to TRBD1. In germline, CDR1 is SGHTA, CDR2 FQGNSA. With 4 bases clipped from V and 1 base from J, the junction kept 10 bases outside the gene matches. The CDR3 runs 19 residues. The CDR3 here is CASSSLPTGGKSYNSPLHF. CDR3 nucleotide sequence: TGTGCCAGCAGCTCGCTCCCGACAGGGGGCAAATCCTATAATTCACCCCTCCACTTT.

This chain uses TRBV29-1 with TRBJ2-6, with no clear D. CDR3 size: 16 residues. The V gene's germline CDR1 is SQVTM and CDR2 ANQGSEA. V shed 0 bases and J shed 0 bases, with 9 bases lying between them. The CDR3 sequence is CSVEEGSRSGANVLTF. Written as DNA, the CDR3 is TGCAGCGTTGAAGAAGGCTCCCGCTCTGGGGCCAACGTCCTGACTTTC.

The CDR3 here is CSVSGAVTGANVLTF. CDR3 bases: TGCAGCGTCTCCGGCGCCGTAACTGGGGCCAACGTCCTGACTTTC. V gene TRBV29-1 combines with J gene TRBJ2-6, with D unclear. Germline CDR1 reads SQVTM; CDR2 reads ANQGSEA. The CDR3 has 15 amino acids. V gave up 6 bases and J gave up 2 bases, with 14 bases separating them.

This clonotype has just a few counts. The gene calls are TRBV2 and TRBJ1-5; D is uncertain. The CDR3 consists of 12 residues. V lost 3 bases, J lost 5 bases, and 5 bases lay in between. Germline V gene data show CDR1 as SNHLY and CDR2 as FYNNEI. The CDR3 region is CASSDTHQPQHF. Written as DNA, the CDR3 is TGTGCCAGCAGTGACACGCATCAGCCCCAGCATTTT.

This clonotype was found many times. The chain uses TRBV12-3 or TRBV12-4 and TRBJ1-1; 7 bases are a match to TRBD1. V was clipped by 6 bases and J by 4 bases; unmatched bases: 8. CDR3 length equals 14 residues. The CDR3 DNA follows: TGTGCCAGCAGCCCCAGACAGGGTTCCACTGAAGCTTTCTTT. Its translation is CASSPRQGSTEAFF.

The V and J genes are TRBV12-3 or TRBV12-4 and TRBJ2-3; a possible D gene is TRBD1 (6 bases). V was clipped by 6 bases and J by 2 bases, with 15 bases between them. This CDR3 is 15 amino acids long. CDR3 region: CASRFLGAATDTQYF. The CDR3 DNA sequence: TGTGCCAGCAGATTTCTGGGGGCGGCCACAGATACGCAGTATTTT.

This clonotype appeared many times. The chain is built from TRBV7-2 and TRBJ2-5; 7 bases are a match to TRBD2. The CDR3 runs 15 residues. CDR1 is SGHTA and CDR2 is FQGNSA in the germline V gene. The J segment lost 2 bases and the V segment lost 2 bases, leaving 5 bases of the junction unmatched. The CDR3 DNA follows: TGTGCCAGCAGCTTACTCCCTAGCGGACAAGAGACCCAGTACTTC. It encodes CASSLLPSGQETQYF.

The chain couples TRBV7-8 to TRBJ2-7; no reliable D call. CDR1 and CDR2 from the germline V gene are SGHVS and FQNEAQ. The CDR3 totals 15 residues. V lost 5 bases, J lost 5 bases, and 19 bases lay in between. DNA for the CDR3: TGTGCCAGCAGCCCCCTCGTCGGGCAGATCCACGAGCAGTACTTC. Protein sequence: CASSPLVGQIHEQYF. The whole variable domain, remainder taken from reference TRBV7-8 and TRBJ2-7, is GAGVSQSPRYKVAKRGQDVALRCDPISGHVSLFWYQQALGQGPEFLTYFQNEAQLDKSGLPSDRFFAERPEGSVSTLKIQRTQQEDSAVYLCASSPLVGQIHEQYFGPGTRLTVT.

This chain links TRBV6-2 or TRBV6-3 with TRBJ1-5; D might be TRBD1 (6 bases). V was trimmed by 5 bases and J by 4 bases, leaving 12 bases between them. Germline V gene lookup returns CDR1 MNHEY and CDR2 SVGEGT. The CDR3 spans 14 residues. CDR3 residues: CASSHHRGNQPQHF. The CDR3, as DNA: TGTGCCAGCAGTCACCATAGGGGGAATCAGCCCCAGCATTTT.

V gene TRBV28 combines with J gene TRBJ2-3, with TRBD1 as a possible D gene (5 bases). The CDR3 has 16 residues. Germline V gene data show CDR1 as MDHEN and CDR2 as SYDVKM. V gave up 1 base and J gave up 1 base, with 12 bases separating them. The DNA of the CDR3 is TGTGCCAGCAGTTTATCCAGACAGACCCGCACAGATACGCAGTATTTT. Encoded protein: CASSLSRQTRTDTQYF.

The genes are TRBV30 and TRBJ2-1; D is unresolved. The V and J ends lost 0 bases and 8 bases respectively, with 8 bases between them. The V gene's germline CDR1 is GTSNPN and CDR2 SVGIG (reference sequence). The CDR3 runs to 12 residues. In nucleotides, the CDR3 is TGTGCCTGGAGTGTAATGTCGTATGAGCAGTTCTTC. Translated, it gives CAWSVMSYEQFF.

V usage is TRBV30 and J usage is TRBJ1-2; no clear D gene. Trimming left V 4 bases short and J 7 bases short, with 13 bases between. This CDR3 spans 12 amino acids. Per the germline V gene, CDR1 is GTSNPN and CDR2 is SVGIG (reference sequence). CDR3 nucleotide sequence: TGTGCCTGGAATGAGGGTCCCCCTGGCTACACCTTC. Amino acids: CAWNEGPPGYTF.